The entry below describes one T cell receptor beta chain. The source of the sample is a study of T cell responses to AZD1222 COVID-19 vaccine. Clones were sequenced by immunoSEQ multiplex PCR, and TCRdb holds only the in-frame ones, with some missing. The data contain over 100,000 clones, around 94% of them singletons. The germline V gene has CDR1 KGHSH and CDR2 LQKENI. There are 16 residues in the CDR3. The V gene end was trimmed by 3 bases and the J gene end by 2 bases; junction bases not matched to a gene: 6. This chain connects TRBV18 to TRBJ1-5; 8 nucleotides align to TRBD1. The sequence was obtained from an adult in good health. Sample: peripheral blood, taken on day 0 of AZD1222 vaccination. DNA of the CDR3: TGTGCCAGCTCACCCGGCAGGGGGCGAGGCAATCAGCCCCAGCATTTT. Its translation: CASSPGRGRGNQPQHF.